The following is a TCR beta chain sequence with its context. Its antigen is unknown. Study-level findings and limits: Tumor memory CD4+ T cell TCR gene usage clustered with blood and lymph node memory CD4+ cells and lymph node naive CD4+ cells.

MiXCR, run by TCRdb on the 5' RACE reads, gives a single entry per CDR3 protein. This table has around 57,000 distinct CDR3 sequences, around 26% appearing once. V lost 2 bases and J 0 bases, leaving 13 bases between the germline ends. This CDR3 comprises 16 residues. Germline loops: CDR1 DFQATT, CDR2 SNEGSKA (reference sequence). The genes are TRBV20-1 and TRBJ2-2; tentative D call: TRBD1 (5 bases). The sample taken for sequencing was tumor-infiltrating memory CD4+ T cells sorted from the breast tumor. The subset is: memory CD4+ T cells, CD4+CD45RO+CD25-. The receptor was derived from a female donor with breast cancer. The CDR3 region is CSARKQGPSNTGELFF. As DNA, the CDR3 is TGCAGTGCTAGAAAGCAGGGCCCTTCGAACACCGGGGAGCTGTTTTTT.